A single sample is the source of the 23 T cell receptor beta chains below, sequenced in a study of cytomegalovirus exposure and HLA in healthy donors. PCR used 60 Vbeta primers and 13 Jbeta primers. Assay used: immunoSEQ multiplex PCR; TCRdb lists only in-frame clones, some missing. The sample table sets out 75,000 to 95,000 clones. Input material: PBMCs. These receptors came from a girl aged 10 to 17 in good health and CMV-seropositive.

V and J are TRBV11-2 and TRBJ1-2; D remains unclear. The CDR3 consists of 13 residues. Trimming removed 5 bases from V and 0 bases from J, with 7 bases in between. Per the germline V gene, CDR1 is SGHAT and CDR2 is FQNNGV. CDR3 coding DNA: TGTGCCAGCAGCCGAGATTCTAACTATGGCTACACCTTC. Translating it yields CASSRDSNYGYTF.

The gene calls are TRBV29-1 and TRBJ2-7; TRBD1 might be the D (6 bases). Germline V CDR1 and CDR2: SQVTM, ANQGSEA. This CDR3 is 11 amino acids long. V was pared by 7 bases and J by 3 bases, with 10 bases between. CDR3 DNA sequence: TGCAGCGCAACACAGGGCTACGAGCAGTACGTC. It encodes CSATQGYEQYV.

This chain connects TRBV9 to TRBJ2-5; D is perhaps TRBD1 (7 bases). The V gene's germline CDR1 is SGDLS and CDR2 YYNGEE. V was trimmed by 0 bases and J by 1 base, leaving 13 bases between them. This CDR3 spans 16 amino acids. This CDR3 is CASSVAQGGRQETQYF. The DNA for the CDR3 is TGTGCCAGCAGCGTAGCGCAGGGGGGTCGCCAAGAGACCCAGTACTTC.

J is TRBJ1-1 and V is TRBV4-3; D ambiguous. Per germline, CDR1 LGHNA and CDR2 YSLEER. Deletions cut 1 base from V and 6 bases from J, with 12 bases between. The length of the CDR3 is 14 residues. Here the CDR3 reads CASSQGVMGAEAFF. CDR3 DNA: TGCGCCAGCAGCCAAGGAGTGATGGGAGCTGAAGCTTTCTTT.

The chain carries TRBV6-5 and TRBJ2-7; 8 nucleotides agree with TRBD2. Trimming cost V 6 bases and J 2 bases; bases outside gene matches: 0. CDR3 length equals 12 residues. Germline V gene data show CDR1 as MNHEY and CDR2 as SVGAGI. This CDR3 reads CASRAGAYEQYF. The DNA for the CDR3 is TGTGCCAGCAGAGCGGGGGCCTACGAGCAGTACTTC.

The rearrangement links TRBV19 to TRBJ2-7, with a possible D match to TRBD2 (6 bases). This CDR3 is built from 14 residues. With 8 bases removed from V and 2 bases from J, the gap between germline ends came to 16 bases. The V gene's germline CDR1 is LNHDA and CDR2 SQIVND (reference sequence). In DNA form, the CDR3 reads TGTGCCAGTGCGGCTGGGGGGAGCGCCTACGAGCAGTACTTC. Translating gives CASAAGGSAYEQYF.

This chain links TRBV6-5 with TRBJ1-1, with TRBD1 identical over 8 bases. Germline values: CDR1 MNHEY, CDR2 SVGAGI. V lost 5 bases and J lost 0; bases outside the gene matches: 2. The CDR3 extends over 14 amino acids. This chain's CDR3 is CASSGQGMNTEAFF. CDR3 sequence (DNA): TGTGCCAGCAGTGGACAGGGAATGAACACTGAAGCTTTCTTT.

This chain uses TRBV18 with TRBJ2-7; D remains unclear. The CDR3 covers 15 residues. V shed 3 bases and J shed 0 bases, with 12 bases lying between them. The germline gives CDR1 KGHSH, CDR2 LQKENI. CDR3 nucleotide sequence: TGTGCCAGCTCACCTAGCACGGTTAGCTCCTACGAGCAGTACTTC. This encodes CASSPSTVSSYEQYF.

V gene TRBV9 combines with J gene TRBJ1-2; D is possibly TRBD1 (5 bases). This CDR3 is built from 12 residues. Germline CDR1 SGDLS, CDR2 YYNGEE. V was trimmed by 3 bases and J by 7 bases, leaving 10 bases between them. The CDR3 sequence: CASSAHRTGYTF. The CDR3 bases are TGTGCCAGCAGCGCCCACAGGACTGGCTACACCTTC.

The V and J genes are TRBV4-1 and TRBJ1-2; 9 positions match TRBD1. The ends lost 1 base at V and 4 bases at J; junction bases unmatched: 4. Germline CDR1 and CDR2: MGHRA and YSYEKL. The CDR3 loop spans 15 amino acids. The CDR3 DNA sequence: TGCGCCAGCAGCCAAGGTTGGACAGGGGCCTATGGCTACACCTTC. This gives the protein CASSQGWTGAYGYTF.

This chain joins TRBV7-7 and TRBJ2-2, with a weak D call TRBD1 (6 bases). Germline V gene data show CDR1 as SSHAT and CDR2 as FNYEAQ (reference sequence). The CDR3 contains 14 residues. V lost 4 bases, J lost 4 bases, and 10 bases lay in between. CDR3 bases: TGTGCCAGCAGCTACGAACAGGGCACCGGGGAGCTGTTTTTT. Protein sequence: CASSYEQGTGELFF.

V is TRBV19 and J is TRBJ2-1; a weak D match, TRBD1 (7 bases). The CDR3 is made up of 11 amino acids. Germline assignment: CDR1 LNHDA and CDR2 SQIVND (reference sequence). The CDR3 region has the DNA TGTGCAGGGGGCCCCGGGGGTGAGCAGTTCTTC. The encoded protein is CAGGPGGEQFF.

The chain recombines TRBV7-9 with TRBJ2-1; D may be TRBD2 (6 bases). The CDR3 is made up of 16 amino acids. V lost 5 bases, J lost 6 bases, and 20 bases lay in between. Germline assignment: CDR1 SEHNR and CDR2 FQNEAQ (reference sequence). The CDR3 sequence: CASSQTAGSAGNEQFF. As DNA, the CDR3 is TGTGCCAGCAGCCAAACGGCGGGGAGTGCGGGCAATGAGCAGTTCTTC.

The chain employs TRBV5-6 and TRBJ1-1; 7 bases line up with TRBD1. The V gene's germline CDR1 is SGHDT and CDR2 YYEEEE. This CDR3 has 14 residues. With 4 bases clipped from V and 1 base from J, the junction kept 4 bases outside the gene matches. In nucleotides, the CDR3 is TGTGCCAGCAGCCCCCGGGACAGGAACACTGAAGCTTTCTTT. Its translation: CASSPRDRNTEAFF.

The chain combines TRBV28 with TRBJ2-7, with D unclear. V was pared by 3 bases and J by 4 bases, with 7 bases between. From germline, CDR1 is MDHEN and CDR2 SYDVKM. This CDR3 is 12 amino acids long. The CDR3 spells CASSFGSYEQYV. CDR3 DNA sequence: TGTGCCAGCAGTTTCGGGTCTTACGAGCAGTACGTC.

CDR3 sequence reads: CASSLEGGSTQFF. The DNA for the CDR3 is TGTGCCAGCAGCTTAGAAGGGGGCTCCACCCAGTTCTTC. J is TRBJ2-1 and V is TRBV11-2, with TRBD1 identical over 7 bases. From germline, CDR1 is SGHAT and CDR2 FQNNGV. This CDR3 is built from 13 residues. V shed 0 bases and J 13 bases; nucleotides not matched to a gene: 6.

V usage is TRBV5-1 and J usage is TRBJ1-2; tentatively, D is TRBD1 (6 bases). The CDR3 runs 14 residues. The V and J ends lost 4 bases and 8 bases respectively, with 18 bases between them. Germline V lookup: CDR1 SGHRS, CDR2 YFSETQ. CDR3 bases: TGCGCCAGCAGCCAATCGGGACCCCAGGGGGGCTACACCTTC. Protein sequence: CASSQSGPQGGYTF.

This chain's CDR3 is CASSVEAGGLQETQYF. The CDR3 DNA is TGTGCCAGCAGCGTAGAAGCGGGGGGTCTACAAGAGACCCAGTACTTC. J is TRBJ2-5 and V is TRBV9; 9 nucleotides line up with TRBD2. With 0 bases clipped from V and 2 bases from J, the junction kept 5 bases outside the gene matches. In germline, CDR1 is SGDLS, CDR2 YYNGEE. This CDR3 is built from 16 residues.

The chain is built from TRBV6-1 and TRBJ1-5; D is uncertain. Trimming shortened V by 4 bases and J by 9 bases, and 10 bases separated the two germline ends. CDR3 length: 12 residues. Germline CDR1 is MNHNS and CDR2 is SASEGT. CDR3 bases: TGTGCCAGCAGTGGAACAGCTCCGCCCCAGCATTTT. This codes for CASSGTAPPQHF.

The chain joins TRBV2 to TRBJ1-1; TRBD1 matches at 8 bases. With V trimmed by 5 bases and J by 0 bases, 8 bases remained unmatched. This CDR3 has 16 residues. CDR1 and CDR2 from the germline V gene are SNHLY and FYNNEI. The CDR3 DNA reads as TGTGCCAGCAGTCCTAACGACAGGGGCCTGAACACTGAAGCTTTCTTT. It translates to CASSPNDRGLNTEAFF.

DNA of the CDR3: TGCAGCGTTCTCGGCAGGGGTCTCTCCTACGAGCAGTACTTC. Residues: CSVLGRGLSYEQYF. This chain links TRBV29-1 with TRBJ2-7, with D perhaps matching TRBD1 (6 bases). CDR1 SQVTM and CDR2 ANQGSEA come from the germline V gene. The V end lost 5 bases, the J end lost 0 bases, and 14 bases lay between the germline ends. The CDR3 sequence is 14 residues long.

This sequence joins TRBV5-1 and TRBJ2-1; 8 bases agree with TRBD2. The CDR3 covers 15 residues. J was trimmed by 4 bases and V by 3 bases; bases with no gene match: 6. CDR1 SGHRS and CDR2 YFSETQ come from the germline V gene. The CDR3 here is CASSSFSGEYNEQFF. The DNA for the CDR3 is TGCGCCAGCAGCTCATTTAGCGGGGAGTACAATGAGCAGTTCTTC. Combining the CDR3 with reference TRBV5-1 and TRBJ2-1 gives the whole variable domain KAGVTQTPRYLIKTRGQQVTLSCSPISGHRSVSWYQQTPGQGLQFLFEYFSETQRNKGNFPGRFSGRQFSNSRSEMNVSTLELGDSALYLCASSSFSGEYNEQFFGPGTRLTVL.

V usage is TRBV5-1 and J usage is TRBJ2-7, with 8 bases identical to TRBD2. V gave up 0 bases and J gave up 6 bases; unmatched junction bases: 14. This CDR3 comprises 17 residues. Germline CDR1 reads SGHRS; CDR2 reads YFSETQ. Here the CDR3 reads CASSLDPGPSGSVEQYV. The DNA of the CDR3 is TGCGCCAGCAGCTTGGACCCGGGACCTAGCGGGTCTGTCGAGCAGTACGTC.